These T cell receptor beta chains were read from a single sample in a study of CD8 T cells in ankylosing spondylitis. Each CDR3 protein is one row after TCRdb ran MiXCR on the 5' RACE reads. The sample lists 670,000 or so distinct CDR3 sequences, around 19% seen once, with over 15% in the top ten. Sequencing was done on a sample of blood, either unsorted or a sorted T cell fraction (not recorded which). These receptor sequences come from a male donor with ankylosing spondylitis. CDR3s include the opening cysteine and the closing phenylalanine or tryptophan. Fields, in order: CDR3 length, clone size, J gene, V gene, CDR3 protein. Clone size, where shown, is once, few, many, or a class for clones that have expanded.

>14|.|TRBJ1-3|TRBV29-1
CSVVWGNSGNTIYF
>14|few|TRBJ2-2|TRBV7-6
CASSPLDWAGELFF
>15|few|TRBJ1-2|TRBV28
CASSLEAGLNYGYTF
>15|few|TRBJ2-7|TRBV20-1
CSATKGLAGSYEQYF
>16|.|TRBJ2-1|TRBV28
CASSLAGDRKYNEQFF
>13|.|TRBJ2-3|TRBV7-9
CASKYGIQDTQYF
>17|few|TRBJ2-3|TRBV12-3/TRBV12-4
CASSLGWSSGAGDTQYF
>15|few|TRBJ1-2|TRBV20-1
CSAAPFDRGQAGYTF
>12|.|TRBJ1-1|TRBV12-3/TRBV12-4
CASSGGGLEAFF
>13|.|TRBJ1-1|TRBV16
CASSQSRDTEAFF
>13|.|TRBJ2-7|TRBV6-6
CASSYSRTYEQHF
>14|.|TRBJ2-3|TRBV7-3
CASSLSSGFDTQYF
>17|.|TRBJ2-5|TRBV5-1
CASSLTLAGGPGETQYF
>15|few|TRBJ1-4|TRBV5-1
CASRQSGEEGEKLFF
>17|.|TRBJ2-3|TRBV7-9
CASSLGTSGSITDTQYF
>14|few|TRBJ1-2|TRBV2
CASSDSRVGYGYTF
>14|few|TRBJ2-1|TRBV6-5
CASSYNGDYNEQFF
>14|many|TRBJ2-5|TRBV29-1
CSVVSGGPQETQYF
>14|.|TRBJ1-2|TRBV7-9
CASSSTTVNYGYTF
>16|.|TRBJ2-1|TRBV20-1
CSARELSPQHYNEQFF
>16|.|TRBJ2-5|TRBV2
CASQRELVGAHETQYF
>16|few|TRBJ2-1|TRBV12-3/TRBV12-4
CASSRTSGVTYNEQFF
>12|.|TRBJ1-2|TRBV2
CATHLVTYGYTF
>16|many|TRBJ2-6|TRBV28
CASSSGTVSGANVLTF
>13|few|TRBJ1-5|TRBV20-1
CSAGTLSNQPQHF
>15|.|TRBJ2-7|TRBV12-3/TRBV12-4
CASRSAGAPTYEQYF
>16|.|TRBJ2-1|TRBV4-1
CASSRTGLAGGNEQFF
>13|few|TRBJ1-1|TRBV6-1
CASKAQGYTEAFF
>14|.|TRBJ2-5|TRBV20-1
CSARLAGAWETQYF
>17|.|TRBJ2-1|TRBV6-4
CASSEPWTSGGQDEQFF
>14|.|TRBJ1-4|TRBV29-1
CSVEESWSTEKLFF
>12|.|TRBJ2-2|TRBV7-9
CASSDPEWELFF
>16|few|TRBJ1-4|TRBV6-1
CASSDYRTGPPAKLFF
>16|.|TRBJ2-1|TRBV28
CASSSQPGLVGNEQFF
>14|few|TRBJ2-3|TRBV6-5
CASSYIREPDTQYF
>16|few|TRBJ2-5|TRBV9
CASSLGGTSGRETQYF
>14|few|TRBJ1-2|TRBV25-1
CASSELDGVYGYTF
>10|.|TRBJ2-5|TRBV28
CASSWETQYF
>15|few|TRBJ2-7|TRBV12-3/TRBV12-4
CASRTGTGGSYEQYF
>12|many|TRBJ1-1|TRBV20-1
CSADGTNTEAFF
>20|few|TRBJ2-3|TRBV14
CASSQESTSGSPYEVDTQYF
>13|many|TRBJ1-1|TRBV29-1
CSAVLGQWDEAFF
>13|many|TRBJ1-2|TRBV5-1
CASSLDGGYGYTF
>13|.|TRBJ1-6|TRBV15
CATSRTDDSPLHF
>12|.|TRBJ1-1|TRBV7-2
CASSLAWTEAFF
>17|.|TRBJ2-1|TRBV7-2
CASSLGLAGILGSEQFF
>14|many|TRBJ2-7|TRBV12-3/TRBV12-4
CASSPGTGFYEQYF
>12|.|TRBJ2-4|TRBV4-1
CASSQVGSIQYF
>13|.|TRBJ1-5|TRBV6-2/TRBV6-3
CASSYRLLRPQHF
>13|few|TRBJ1-5|TRBV6-2/TRBV6-3
CASSYQDNQPQHF
>17|few|TRBJ1-1|TRBV11-2
CASSRRTGLFGNTEAFF
>15|few|TRBJ2-7|TRBV20-1
CSAFPHRDRHYEQYF
>14|.|TRBJ2-7|TRBV7-9
CASSGQGPTYEQYF
>15|.|TRBJ2-3|TRBV5-1
CASSESGGPADTQYF
>20|.|TRBJ1-4|TRBV4-1
CASSHPLSGTGGLVDEKLFF
>16|.|TRBJ2-7|TRBV7-2
CASSLGFGDLSYEQYF